This T cell receptor (beta chain) derives from a study of regulatory T cells in long-lasting Graves disease. The CDR3 totals 13 residues. V lost 4 bases and J 3 bases, leaving 11 bases between the germline ends. Germline V lookup: CDR1 SGDLS, CDR2 YYNGEE. This clonotype was picked up many times. Both iRepertoire HTBI primers and Arm-PCR of CDR3 regions were used to build the TCR beta libraries. In TCRdb, the multiplex PCR reads were re-called with MiXCR into one record per CDR3 protein. The sample holds 680,000 or so distinct CDR3 sequences, about 16% seen once. Documented time point: newly diagnosed GD, antithyroid drugs for less than 3 months. Extracted RNA from PBMCs served as the source of the TCR library. The same sample was also used in a study of T cells in Graves' hyperthyroidism and ophthalmopathy.

The sample consisted of peripheral blood mononuclear cells (PBMCs), taken at new diagnosis, from a patient treated with antithyroid drugs. The V gene is TRBV9, the J gene TRBJ2-7; D is ambiguous. This sequence originates from a young woman with Graves disease. The CDR3 DNA sequence: TGTGCCAGCAGCTCTAATCTTGGCTACGAGCAGTACTTC. Translating it yields CASSSNLGYEQYF.